The rows below give T cell receptor beta chains drawn from one sample of a study of OX40 agonist ivuxolimab in advanced cancers. Profiling relied on immunoSEQ multiplex PCR, and the TCRdb table lists in-frame clones only, not all of them. The sample records some 66,000 clones, roughly 80% being singletons. The sequencing used CD4+ or CD8+ T cells sorted from blood, collected in a trial of the OX40 agonist ivuxolimab. The receptor set was obtained from an adult with an advanced solid tumor such as melanoma, head and neck, liver or kidney cancer. Both conserved end residues are part of each CDR3. Fields, in order: J gene, V gene, CDR3 protein.

TRBJ1-2 | TRBV27 | CASSLSGTGEGYGYTF
TRBJ1-1 | TRBV7-9 | CASSPQTTGLTEAFF
TRBJ1-5 | TRBV28 | CASTPRGPGLGQPQHF
TRBJ2-1 | TRBV28 | CASSLVRGTKEFF
TRBJ1-2 | TRBV7-6 | CASSSGEAGGYTF
TRBJ2-2 | TRBV4-2 | CASSQGSLAGGGTGELFF
TRBJ2-4 | TRBV28 | CASSIPTAGSNIQYF
TRBJ2-5 | TRBV15 | CATSRKVAETQYF
TRBJ1-5 | TRBV28 | CASSSHRGNQPQHF
TRBJ2-3 | TRBV7-2 | CASSFSLAGGGATDTQYF
TRBJ2-2 | TRBV7-3 | CASSFGTRAGNTGELFF
TRBJ2-1 | TRBV10-3 | CAISDRADYNEQFF
TRBJ1-5 | TRBV9 | CASSGGGGSNQPQHF
TRBJ1-1 | TRBV5-1 | CASTTSSAGRNTEAFF
TRBJ1-5 | TRBV5-4 | CASSHSTGGEGGQPQHF
TRBJ2-1 | TRBV5-6 | CASSLEIQGTNEQFF
TRBJ2-3 | TRBV28 | CASSLALAGDTDTQYF
TRBJ1-1 | TRBV27 | CASSFTDNTEAFF
NA | TRBV11-1 | CASSSSYEQYF
TRBJ2-2 | TRBV7-9 | CASSLGTAADTGELFF
TRBJ2-1 | TRBV4-1 | CASSQAGTSYNEQFF
TRBJ1-4 | TRBV25-1 | CASSEDRGAANEKLFF
TRBJ2-1 | TRBV18 | CASSSKVAGANEQFF
TRBJ2-2 | TRBV5-1 | CASSFTSSGRTAGELFF
TRBJ1-6 | TRBV19 | CASRTLNSPLHF
TRBJ2-2 | TRBV18 | CASSPRETETGELFF
TRBJ2-2 | TRBV6-5 | CASSWGNTGELFF
TRBJ1-3 | TRBV19 | CASSMEGLSGTGPSPAGNTIYF
TRBJ1-5 | TRBV11-3 | CASSLYAGTGDNQPQHF
TRBJ2-7 | TRBV28 | CASTGRLAALYEQYF
TRBJ1-5 | TRBV7-2 | CASSLEGWGDQPQHF
TRBJ2-7 | TRBV7-9 | CASAGTESYEQYF
TRBJ2-5 | TRBV4-1 | CASSQDTGRGQETQYF
TRBJ1-1 | TRBV18 | CASSPIEVQGQTMNTEAFF
TRBJ2-3 | TRBV7-6 | CASSLGPLATQYF
TRBJ2-3 | TRBV15 | CATRRRVAGDTQYF
TRBJ2-1 | TRBV13 | CASSLEREWDEQFF
TRBJ1-5 | TRBV7-8 | CASSRAAGWVNNQPQHF
TRBJ1-3 | TRBV6-5 | CASSRMTGGRNTIYF
TRBJ2-3 | TRBV15 | CATSRGWGPDTDTQYF